This is a list of T cell receptor beta chains from one sample in a study of early T cells in non-severe SARS-CoV-2 infection. Via MiXCR, TCRdb re-called the 5' RACE reads, giving one row per CDR3 protein. Among about 84,000 distinct CDR3 sequences listed, 9% to 14% were seen once. Input material: whole blood. Receptor source: an adult who was a healthcare worker with PCR-confirmed SARS-CoV-2 infection or an uninfected control (not recorded which). CDR3s include the opening cysteine and the closing phenylalanine or tryptophan. A D gene is named only where the DNA matches it firmly. Clone size is not always given. Where it is, it says once, few, many or a class for expanded clones.

V gene	D gene	clone size	J gene	CDR3 protein	CDR3 DNA
TRBV11-2	TRBD1	-	TRBJ2-1	CASSLTSGTGSLGEQFF	TGTGCCAGCAGCCTAACCTCGGGGACAGGTTCCTTAGGGGAGCAGTTCTTC
TRBV10-2	-	-	TRBJ1-5	CASSHSGDQPQHF	TGCGCCAGCAGTCACTCAGGGGATCAGCCCCAGCATTTT
TRBV5-1	-	medium-sized	TRBJ2-5	CASSLEETQYF	TGTGCCAGCAGCTTGGAAGAGACCCAGTACTTC
TRBV5-1	TRBD2	-	TRBJ2-2	CASSPRPSSGGHANTGELFF	TGCGCCAGCAGCCCCCGGCCGAGTAGCGGGGGGCACGCGAACACCGGGGAGCTGTTTTTT
TRBV9	TRBD2	-	TRBJ2-7	CASSVVGTSGETSYEQYF	TGTGCCAGCAGCGTAGTGGGGACTAGCGGGGAGACCTCCTACGAGCAGTACTTC
TRBV7-2	TRBD1	-	TRBJ2-2	CASRSGQRTGELFF	TGTGCCAGCAGGTCGGGACAGAGGACCGGGGAGCTGTTTTTT
TRBV28	TRBD1	-	TRBJ1-1	CASSPETGWTEAFF	TGTGCCAGCAGTCCGGAGACAGGGTGGACTGAAGCTTTCTTT
TRBV29-1	-	-	TRBJ1-1	CSVEGSHKNTEAFF	TGCAGCGTTGAAGGCAGTCATAAGAACACTGAAGCTTTCTTT
TRBV10-3	TRBD1	many	TRBJ1-5	CATSRGDQPQHF	TGTGCCACCTCCAGGGGGGATCAGCCCCAGCATTTT
TRBV3-1	-	-	TRBJ2-1	CASGAYSLNEQFF	TGTGCCAGCGGGGCCTACTCCCTCAATGAGCAGTTCTTC
TRBV5-1	TRBD2	-	TRBJ2-3	CASSLAFAGAADTQYF	TGCGCCAGCAGCTTGGCCTTCGCGGGAGCTGCAGATACGCAGTATTTT
TRBV15	TRBD2	once	TRBJ2-1	CATSRPGGSPNDEQFF	TGTGCCACCAGCAGGCCAGGCGGGAGCCCCAATGATGAGCAGTTCTTC
TRBV29-1	-	many	TRBJ2-3	CSVDEGGTDTQYF	TGCAGCGTTGATGAAGGGGGAACAGATACGCAGTATTTT
TRBV6-2/TRBV6-3	TRBD1	few	TRBJ1-6	CASRSPGQGDISPLHF	TGTGCCAGCAGATCACCGGGACAGGGGGACATTTCACCCCTCCACTTT
TRBV18	-	many	TRBJ2-2	CASSSRITGELFF	TGTGCCAGCTCATCTAGAATCACCGGGGAGCTGTTTTTT
TRBV7-8	-	-	TRBJ2-5	CASSIDPPRSGRTQYF	TGTGCCAGCAGCATAGACCCCCCTAGGTCCGGAAGGACCCAGTACTTC
TRBV29-1	TRBD1	-	TRBJ2-7	CSVAGTGREQYF	TGCAGCGTGGCCGGGACAGGGCGGGAGCAGTACTTC
TRBV15	-	few	TRBJ1-2	CATSSGRNYGYTF	TGTGCCACCAGCAGCGGACGGAACTATGGCTACACCTTC
TRBV13	-	-	TRBJ1-1	CASSRFLPNTEAFF	TGTGCCAGCAGCCGATTTTTGCCCAACACTGAAGCTTTCTTT
TRBV7-9	TRBD1	many	TRBJ1-4	CASHRGREKLFF	TGTGCCAGCCACAGGGGGAGGGAAAAACTGTTTTTT
TRBV29-1	-	-	TRBJ1-1	CSARAQGAMTEAFF	TGCAGCGCCCGGGCACAGGGAGCGATGACTGAAGCTTTCTTT
TRBV29-1	-	-	TRBJ1-2	CSVAGRFYDGYTF	TGCAGCGTTGCGGGACGGTTTTACGATGGCTACACCTTC
TRBV27	-	few	TRBJ1-2	CASSPTAGYGYTF	TGTGCCAGCAGCCCAACGGCGGGCTATGGCTACACCTTC
TRBV29-1	-	many	TRBJ2-1	CSVLPRRGQGALDEQFF	TGCAGCGTCCTACCGCGACGGGGTCAAGGGGCTCTGGATGAGCAGTTCTTC
TRBV20-1	-	-	TRBJ2-7	CSAAKDSPYEQYF	TGCAGTGCGGCAAAGGACAGTCCCTACGAGCAGTACTTC
TRBV20-1	-	many	TRBJ2-7	CSARQRDKHYEQYF	TGCAGTGCTAGACAAAGGGACAAACACTACGAGCAGTACTTC
TRBV20-1	-	-	TRBJ2-3	CSASGWDTQYF	TGCAGTGCCTCGGGTTGGGATACGCAGTATTTT
TRBV6-5	-	-	TRBJ1-1	CASSYSQGLYTEAFF	TGTGCCAGCAGTTACTCACAGGGTTTATACACTGAAGCTTTCTTT
TRBV5-1	-	few	TRBJ2-7	CASSLAGDNSYEQYF	TGCGCCAGCAGCTTGGCCGGGGACAACTCCTACGAGCAGTACTTC
TRBV7-6	-	many	TRBJ1-5	CASSPGNSNSNQPQHF	TGTGCCAGCAGCCCCGGGAATTCGAATAGCAATCAGCCCCAGCATTTT
TRBV24-1	-	-	TRBJ2-1	CATSGDHSYNEQFF	TGTGCCACCAGTGGGGACCACTCCTACAATGAGCAGTTCTTC
TRBV12-2	-	-	TRBJ2-7	CASLPSQGYEQYF	TGTGCAAGTCTCCCGTCTCAAGGCTACGAGCAGTACTTC
TRBV5-5	-	many	TRBJ1-5	CASSLRDGNQPQHF	TGTGCCAGCAGCCTCCGGGACGGCAATCAGCCCCAGCATTTT
TRBV5-1	TRBD1	many	TRBJ1-2	CASSFASSGQGLKLYGYTF	TGCGCCAGCAGCTTCGCCAGCTCGGGACAGGGCCTTAAACTCTATGGCTACACCTTC
TRBV18	-	-	TRBJ2-5	CASSPAGVRETQYF	TGTGCCAGCTCACCAGCTGGGGTACGCGAGACCCAGTACTTC
TRBV9	TRBD1	-	TRBJ2-1	CASSVRDRTLGNEQFF	TGTGCCAGCAGCGTACGGGACAGAACCTTAGGAAATGAGCAGTTCTTC
TRBV12-3/TRBV12-4	-	few	TRBJ2-1	CASRRDGEQFF	TGTGCCAGCAGGCGGGACGGCGAGCAGTTCTTC
TRBV7-2	TRBD2	few	TRBJ2-7	CASSSGLAGLYEQYF	TGTGCCAGCAGCTCGGGGTTAGCGGGACTTTACGAGCAGTACTTC
TRBV4-1	-	-	TRBJ1-2	CASSQDFGGPGRGYTF	TGCGCCAGCAGCCAAGATTTCGGGGGCCCAGGGCGCGGCTACACCTTC
TRBV7-9	-	few	TRBJ1-5	CASSPTAVQPQHF	TGTGCCAGCAGTCCCACGGCCGTTCAGCCCCAGCATTTT
TRBV10-1	-	few	TRBJ2-3	CASSERFPDTQYF	TGCGCCAGCAGTGAGAGATTCCCAGATACGCAGTATTTT
TRBV29-1	-	few	TRBJ2-1	CSVELNRDNEQFF	TGCAGCGTTGAATTGAACCGAGACAATGAGCAGTTCTTC
TRBV5-4	-	-	TRBJ1-1	CASSPRPTLNTEALF	TGTGCCAGCAGCCCCCGACCGACCTTGAACACTGAAGCTCTCTTT
TRBV4-1	-	-	TRBJ1-3	CASSQVGVSENTIYF	TGCGCCAGCAGCCAAGTAGGGGTCTCTGAAAACACCATATATTTT
TRBV19	TRBD1	-	TRBJ1-2	CATKGQGYNYGYTF	TGTGCCACCAAGGGACAGGGCTATAACTATGGCTACACCTTC
TRBV24-1	-	-	TRBJ2-6	CATSAKFPSGANVLTF	TGTGCCACCAGTGCCAAGTTCCCCTCTGGGGCCAACGTCCTGACTTTC
TRBV7-9	-	-	TRBJ1-1	CASSLAGAPEAFF	TGTGCCAGCAGCTTAGCGGGGGCCCCTGAAGCTTTCTTT
TRBV24-1	-	many	TRBJ2-1	CATSVGGRSEQFF	TGTGCCACCAGCGTAGGGGGAAGGAGTGAGCAGTTCTTC
TRBV7-6	-	many	TRBJ2-1	CASSLYGLANEQFF	TGTGCCAGCAGCTTATACGGGCTTGCCAATGAGCAGTTCTTC
TRBV29-1	TRBD1	many	TRBJ2-7	CSVEGRGTGKARFEQYF	TGCAGCGTTGAAGGAAGGGGGACAGGGAAAGCCCGTTTCGAGCAGTACTTC